This TCR beta chain was profiled in a study of blood T cell repertoires in COVID-19. Overall study: PBMCs, B-cell-depleted T cells, or T cells were the source of the cDNA or gDNA that made up the material.

This clone was picked up a small number of times. CDR3 length: 16 amino acids. V lost 5 bases, J lost 5 bases, and 20 bases lay in between. Germline V gene data show CDR1 as SGHRS and CDR2 as YFSETQ. In the authors' methods: Nucleated cell counts were estimated from reference gene primer amplification. The table came from immunoSEQ multiplex PCR; TCRdb's copy has only in-frame clones and leaves some out. Clone size and the V and J calls come from that table; the DNA yielded D and trimming. This sample has about 39,000 clones; approximately 80% occur once, and the top ten carry about 9.1%. This clonotype was obtained from a man in his sixties in a cohort sampled during active COVID-19. The sequencing sample was made of peripheral blood. The J gene is TRBJ2-1, the V gene TRBV5-1; tentatively, D is TRBD2 (6 bases). The CDR3 sequence is CASRRPAAGPNNEQFF. CDR3 nucleotides: TGCGCCAGCAGGAGGCCGGCGGCGGGGCCCAACAATGAGCAGTTCTTC.